This T cell receptor (beta chain) is drawn from a study of blood T cell repertoires in COVID-19. Sequenced by immunoSEQ multiplex PCR; TCRdb stores in-frame clones only, minus some. Here the sample spans 150,000 to 200,000 clones, 70% to 90% being singletons. The germline CDR1 and CDR2 sequences are SEHNR and FQNEAQ (reference sequence). This CDR3 contains 15 residues. The junction had 4 bases not matched to a gene; V was cut back by 2 bases and J by 6 bases. Sequenced input: peripheral blood. The clonotype was recovered from a man in his sixties with acute or convalescent COVID-19. The chain uses TRBV7-9 and TRBJ1-6; 7 bases are a match to TRBD1. In nucleotides, the CDR3 is TGTGCCAGCAGCTTACCGGGACAGTTTAATTCACCCCTCCACTTT. It translates to CASSLPGQFNSPLHF. Supplemented by reference TRBV7-9 and TRBJ1-6, the full variable domain reads DTGVSQNPRHKITKRGQNVTFRCDPISEHNRLYWYRQTLGQGPEFLTYFQNEAQLEKSRLLSDRFSAERPKGSFSTLEIQRTEQGDSAMYLCASSLPGQFNSPLHFGNGTRLTVT.